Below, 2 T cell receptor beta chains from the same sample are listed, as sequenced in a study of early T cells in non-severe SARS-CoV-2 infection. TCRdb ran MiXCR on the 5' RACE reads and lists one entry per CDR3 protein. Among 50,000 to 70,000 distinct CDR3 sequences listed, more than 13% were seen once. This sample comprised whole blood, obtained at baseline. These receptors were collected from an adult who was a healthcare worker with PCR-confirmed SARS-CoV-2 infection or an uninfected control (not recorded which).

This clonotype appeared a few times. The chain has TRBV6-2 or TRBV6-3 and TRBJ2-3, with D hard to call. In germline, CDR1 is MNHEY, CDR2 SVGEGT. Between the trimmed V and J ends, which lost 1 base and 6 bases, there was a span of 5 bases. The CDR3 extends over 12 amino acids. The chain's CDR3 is CASSYFGDTQYF. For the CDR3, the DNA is TGTGCCAGCAGTTACTTTGGTGATACGCAGTATTTT.

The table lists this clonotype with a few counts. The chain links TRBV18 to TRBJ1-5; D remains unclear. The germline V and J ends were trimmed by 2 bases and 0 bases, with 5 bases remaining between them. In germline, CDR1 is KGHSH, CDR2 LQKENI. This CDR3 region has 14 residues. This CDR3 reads CASSPVYSNQPQHF. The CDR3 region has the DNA TGTGCCAGCTCACCAGTTTATAGCAATCAGCCCCAGCATTTT. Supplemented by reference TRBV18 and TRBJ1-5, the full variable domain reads NAGVMQNPRHLVRRRGQEARLRCSPMKGHSHVYWYRQLPEEGLKFMVYLQKENIIDESGMPKERFSAEFPKEGPSILRIQQVVRGDSAAYFCASSPVYSNQPQHFGDGTRLSIL.